These 5 T cell receptor beta chains share one sample of origin, sequenced in a study of CD8 T cells in Susac syndrome. With random hexamers, reverse transcription was performed on roughly 0.5 to 1 ug of RNA. Via MiXCR, TCRdb re-called the immunoSEQ multiplex PCR reads, giving one row per CDR3 protein. The sample shows some 94,000 distinct CDR3 sequences, about 95% of them seen only once. Sequencing input: CD4+ T cells from PBMCs. These receptors all stem from a human donor with Susac syndrome.

V and J are TRBV5-1 and TRBJ2-5, with D hard to call. This CDR3 contains 15 residues. The V end lost 0 bases, the J end lost 0 bases, and 9 bases lay between the germline ends. From germline, CDR1 is SGHRS and CDR2 YFSETQ. The CDR3 region is CASSLGGIDQETQYF. Here the CDR3 DNA reads TGCGCCAGCAGCTTGGGGGGTATAGACCAAGAGACCCAGTACTTC.

The rearrangement joins TRBV5-1 to TRBJ1-6; 8 bases line up with TRBD1. This CDR3 has 16 amino acids. V trimming: 4 bases; J trimming: 10 bases; junction bases outside the gene matches: 13. The germline gives CDR1 SGHRS, CDR2 YFSETQ. The chain's CDR3 is CASSRGQGRGNSPLHF. CDR3 in DNA: TGCGCCAGCAGCCGAGGACAGGGTAGGGGAAACTCACCCCTCCACTTT.

This clonotype appeared a few times. V usage is TRBV9 and J usage is TRBJ2-4; D perhaps matches TRBD2 (6 bases). V was cut by 4 bases and J by 9 bases, with 14 bases left in between. This CDR3 contains 13 residues. Germline values: CDR1 SGDLS, CDR2 YYNGEE. In nucleotides, the CDR3 is TGTGCCAGCAGCACTCCCGACGGGGGCATTCAGTACTTC. This gives the protein CASSTPDGGIQYF.

This chain uses TRBV7-9 with TRBJ1-1; D is unclear. V lost 5 bases, J lost 5 bases, and 15 bases lay in between. From germline, CDR1 is SEHNR and CDR2 FQNEAQ (reference sequence). The CDR3 runs to 14 residues. The CDR3 here is CASSPFRDSTEAFF. The CDR3 DNA follows: TGTGCCAGCAGCCCTTTCCGGGATTCGACTGAAGCTTTCTTT.

The chain is built from TRBV6-2 or TRBV6-3 and TRBJ2-7; 8 bases line up with TRBD1. The CDR3 loop spans 14 amino acids. Germline assignment: CDR1 MNHEY and CDR2 SVGEGT. V trimming: 5 bases; J trimming: 3 bases; junction bases outside the gene matches: 6. The CDR3, as DNA: TGTGCCAGCAGTCCGGACAGGGTAATCTACGAGCAGTACTTC. It translates to CASSPDRVIYEQYF.